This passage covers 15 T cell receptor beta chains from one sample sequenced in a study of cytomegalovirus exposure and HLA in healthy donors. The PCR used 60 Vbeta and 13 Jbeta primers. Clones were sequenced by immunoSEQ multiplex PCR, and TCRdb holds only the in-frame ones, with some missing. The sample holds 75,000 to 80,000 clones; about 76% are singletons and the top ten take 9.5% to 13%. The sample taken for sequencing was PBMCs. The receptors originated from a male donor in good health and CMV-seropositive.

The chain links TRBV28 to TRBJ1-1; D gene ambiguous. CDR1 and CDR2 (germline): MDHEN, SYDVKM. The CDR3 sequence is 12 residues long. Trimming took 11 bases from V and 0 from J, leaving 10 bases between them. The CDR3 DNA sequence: TGTGCCGCTATAACCCTGAACACTGAAGCTTTCTTT. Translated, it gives CAAITLNTEAFF.

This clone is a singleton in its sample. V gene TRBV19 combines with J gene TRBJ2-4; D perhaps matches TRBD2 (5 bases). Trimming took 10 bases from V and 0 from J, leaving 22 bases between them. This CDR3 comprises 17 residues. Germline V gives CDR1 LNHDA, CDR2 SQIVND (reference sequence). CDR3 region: CATTSPSRNLAKNIQYF. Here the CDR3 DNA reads TGTGCCACAACGTCCCCTAGCAGGAACCTAGCCAAAAACATTCAGTACTTC.

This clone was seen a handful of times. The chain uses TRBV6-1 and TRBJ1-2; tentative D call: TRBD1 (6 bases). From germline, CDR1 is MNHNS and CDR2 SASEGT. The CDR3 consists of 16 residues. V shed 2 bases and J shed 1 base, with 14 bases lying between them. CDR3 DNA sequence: TGTGCCAGCAGTGAATTCAGGGGCACCTTTAACTATGGCTACACCTTC. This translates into CASSEFRGTFNYGYTF.

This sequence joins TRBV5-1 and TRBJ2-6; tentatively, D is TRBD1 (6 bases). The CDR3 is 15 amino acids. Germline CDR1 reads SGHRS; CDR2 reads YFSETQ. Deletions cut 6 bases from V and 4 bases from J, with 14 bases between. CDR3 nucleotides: TGCGCCAGCACACCTCAGGGGACCGGGGCCAACGTCCTGACTTTC. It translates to CASTPQGTGANVLTF.

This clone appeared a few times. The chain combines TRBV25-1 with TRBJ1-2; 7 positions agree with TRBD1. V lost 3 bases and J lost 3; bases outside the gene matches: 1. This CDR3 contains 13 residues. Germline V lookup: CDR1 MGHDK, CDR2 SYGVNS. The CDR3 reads CASSEQGDYGYTF. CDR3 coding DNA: TGTGCCAGCAGTGAGCAGGGGGACTATGGCTACACCTTC.

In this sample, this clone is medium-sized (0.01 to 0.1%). CDR3 protein: CASSDSRGTETDTQYF. CDR3 bases: TGTGCCAGCAGTGACTCGAGGGGGACAGAGACAGATACGCAGTATTTT. V gene TRBV6-4 combines with J gene TRBJ2-3, with 7 bases aligning to TRBD1. Per the germline V gene, CDR1 is MRHNA and CDR2 is SNTAGT. The CDR3 consists of 16 residues. J gave up 3 bases and V 0 bases, and 6 bases lay outside the gene matches.

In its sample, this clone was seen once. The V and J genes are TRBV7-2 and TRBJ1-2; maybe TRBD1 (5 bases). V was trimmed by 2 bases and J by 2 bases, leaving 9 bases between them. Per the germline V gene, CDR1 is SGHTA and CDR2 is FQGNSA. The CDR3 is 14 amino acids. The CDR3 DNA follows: TGTGCCAGCAGCTTATCCGGGGGAAACTATGGCTACACCTTC. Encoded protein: CASSLSGGNYGYTF.

The CDR3 nucleotides are TGTGCCAGCAGTTCCGCCCGGGACATCTACGAGCAGTACTTC. Amino acids: CASSSARDIYEQYF. This chain uses TRBV6-6 with TRBJ2-7, with TRBD1 as a possible D gene (6 bases). The germline gives CDR1 MNHNY, CDR2 SVGAGI (reference sequence). The CDR3 extends over 14 amino acids. Trimming removed 4 bases from V and 3 bases from J, with 13 bases in between.

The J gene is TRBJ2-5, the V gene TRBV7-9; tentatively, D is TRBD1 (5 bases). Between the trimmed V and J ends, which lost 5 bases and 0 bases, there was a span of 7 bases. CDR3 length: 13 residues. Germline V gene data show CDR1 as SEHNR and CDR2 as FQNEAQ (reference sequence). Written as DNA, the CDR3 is TGTGCCAGCAGCAAGGGGTACCAAGAGACCCAGTACTTC. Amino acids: CASSKGYQETQYF.

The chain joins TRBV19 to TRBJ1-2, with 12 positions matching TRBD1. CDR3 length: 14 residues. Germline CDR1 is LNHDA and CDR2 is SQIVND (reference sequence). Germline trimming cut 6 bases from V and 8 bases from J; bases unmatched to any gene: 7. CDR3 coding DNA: TGTGCCAGTAGCCAAGGGACAGGGGGCTTCGGCTACACCTTC. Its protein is CASSQGTGGFGYTF.

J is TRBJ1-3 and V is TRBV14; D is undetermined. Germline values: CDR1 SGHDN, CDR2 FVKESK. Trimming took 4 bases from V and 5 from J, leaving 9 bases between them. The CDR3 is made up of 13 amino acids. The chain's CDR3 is CASSPGVRNTIYF. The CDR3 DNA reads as TGTGCCAGCAGCCCCGGGGTACGAAACACCATATATTTT. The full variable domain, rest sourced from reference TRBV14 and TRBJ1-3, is EAGVTQFPSHSVIEKGQTVTLRCDPISGHDNLYWYRRVMGKEIKFLLHFVKESKQDESGMPNNRFLAERTGGTYSTLKVQPAELEDSGVYFCASSPGVRNTIYFGEGSWLTVV.

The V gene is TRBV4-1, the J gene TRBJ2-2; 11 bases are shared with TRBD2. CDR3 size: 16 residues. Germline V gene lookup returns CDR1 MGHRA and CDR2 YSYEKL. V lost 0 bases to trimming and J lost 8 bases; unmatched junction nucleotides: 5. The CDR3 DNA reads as TGCGCCAGCAGCCAAGACACTAGCGGGAGATTTGGGGAGCTGTTTTTT. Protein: CASSQDTSGRFGELFF.

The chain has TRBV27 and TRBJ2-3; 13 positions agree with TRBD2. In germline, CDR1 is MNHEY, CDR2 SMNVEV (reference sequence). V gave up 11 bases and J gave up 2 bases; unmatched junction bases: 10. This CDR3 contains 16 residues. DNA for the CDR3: TGTGCCTCCTGGCGGGGACTAGCGGGGTTCACAGATACGCAGTATTTT. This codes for CASWRGLAGFTDTQYF.

The CDR3 is CASRGLVNTGELFF. CDR3 nucleotides: TGCGCCAGCCGGGGACTAGTTAACACCGGGGAGCTGTTTTTT. The chain recombines TRBV10-1 with TRBJ2-2, with 8 bases that match TRBD2. The ends lost 8 bases at V and 2 bases at J; junction bases unmatched: 4. The CDR3 has 14 residues. Germline CDR1 WNHNN, CDR2 SYGVQD (reference sequence).

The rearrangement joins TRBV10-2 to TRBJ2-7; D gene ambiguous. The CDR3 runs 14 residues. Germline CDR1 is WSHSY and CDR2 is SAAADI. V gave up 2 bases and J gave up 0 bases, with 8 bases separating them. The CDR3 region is CASSEAAYSYEQYF. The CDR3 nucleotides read TGCGCCAGCAGTGAGGCGGCTTACTCCTACGAGCAGTACTTC.